This entry is about one T cell receptor (beta chain). Its matching antigen is unknown. Here the CDR3 omits its conserved ending phenylalanine or tryptophan, so a read error is the likely source. The limits of the CDR3 on the DNA are not certain, so only TCRdb's listed CDR3 is given. Assay used: immunoSEQ multiplex PCR; TCRdb lists only in-frame clones, some missing. The table lists approximately 92,000 clones, around three quarters of them singletons, with 6% to 8% in the top ten. This sample's time point: baseline, week 1 (first vaccination visit). Documented treatment: pre-vaccination baseline after standard-of-care therapy. Donors had new WHO grade 3 or 4 IDH1-mutant, ATRX-lost astrocytomas. These data originate in a study of a mutant IDH1 vaccine in newly diagnosed glioma. Study-wide background: Treatment recipients were about 62% male and around 40% female, and their mean age was approximately 42 years. Patients were pretreated with radiotherapy, temozolomide, or both, mostly both. Points from the study as a whole: Pseudoprogression appeared independent of alterations in top peripheral clonotypes.

The CDR3 adds up to 11 amino acids, both ends counted. CDR1 SEHNR and CDR2 FQNEAQ come from the germline V gene (reference sequence). Sequences were derived from PBMCs, sampled from a glioma patient treated with radiotherapy, temozolomide or both. This clonotype was obtained from a man between 40 and 49 years old with glioma. The gene calls are TRBV7-9 and TRBJ1-2; TRBD1, the table's D call, was not compared with the DNA. This CDR3 reads CASSLGQSLAL.